The rows below give T cell receptor beta chains drawn from one sample of a study of blood T cells in healthy people across ages. TCRdb re-analysed the 5' RACE reads in MiXCR, keeping a single row per CDR3 protein. This table holds about a million distinct CDR3 sequences, around 54% found once. Material: blood. These receptors originate from a woman aged 60-75 years in good health. The conserved cysteine and the conserved F or W are not part of the CDR3 here. The D gene is left open where the match is weak. The size of a clone is reported for some rows only, either as once, few or many, or as a class for expanded clones.

size: NA
length: 15
V: TRBV6-4
D: NA
J: TRBJ2-7
CDR3: ASSLRPRVKSSYEQY

size: NA
length: 14
V: TRBV24-1
D: TRBD2
J: TRBJ2-1
CDR3: ATSDQQGLANNEQF

size: few
length: 11
V: TRBV28
D: NA
J: TRBJ1-2
CDR3: ASSPPGRHGYT

size: NA
length: 15
V: TRBV15
D: NA
J: TRBJ1-1
CDR3: ATSGGGWGDLNTEAF

size: NA
length: 15
V: TRBV27
D: NA
J: TRBJ2-1
CDR3: ASSLTVSSGQDNEQF

size: NA
length: 13
V: TRBV3-1
D: TRBD2
J: TRBJ2-1
CDR3: ASSPTSGSLNEQF

size: NA
length: 15
V: TRBV3-1
D: NA
J: TRBJ2-1
CDR3: ASSQDPLVGSYNEQF

size: few
length: 12
V: TRBV29-1
D: NA
J: TRBJ2-7
CDR3: SVVVGSTPYEQY

size: few
length: 13
V: TRBV4-1
D: TRBD1
J: TRBJ2-4
CDR3: ASSQGRDRKAIQY

size: NA
length: 13
V: TRBV4-1
D: NA
J: TRBJ2-7
CDR3: ASSHPFDGTYEQY

size: NA
length: 15
V: TRBV28
D: NA
J: TRBJ2-6
CDR3: ASEPRDAYSGANVLT

size: NA
length: 11
V: TRBV7-9
D: NA
J: TRBJ2-7
CDR3: ASSPMGNYEQY

size: NA
length: 14
V: TRBV4-3
D: NA
J: TRBJ2-6
CDR3: ASSPSWSSGTNVLT

size: NA
length: 16
V: TRBV7-7
D: TRBD2
J: TRBJ2-3
CDR3: ASRQEGLTGGRRATQY

size: NA
length: 14
V: TRBV6-4
D: TRBD2
J: TRBJ2-1
CDR3: ASSDTPSGPYNEQF

size: few
length: 13
V: TRBV7-2
D: NA
J: TRBJ2-5
CDR3: ASSSMGSPQGTQY

size: NA
length: 13
V: TRBV10-3
D: TRBD2
J: NA
CDR3: AISESSGRFETQY

size: few
length: 11
V: TRBV10-1
D: NA
J: NA
CDR3: ASSGAAYYEQY

size: once
length: 10
V: TRBV25-1
D: NA
J: TRBJ2-3
CDR3: TSSEYGDTQY

size: few
length: 12
V: TRBV28
D: NA
J: TRBJ2-7
CDR3: ASSSPGRVYEQY

size: NA
length: 13
V: TRBV6-5
D: NA
J: NA
CDR3: ASRLILGMHYEQY

size: few
length: 12
V: TRBV2
D: NA
J: TRBJ1-1
CDR3: ASSVGRADTEAF

size: few
length: 14
V: TRBV18
D: TRBD2
J: TRBJ2-3
CDR3: ASSPRGAGAADTQY

size: few
length: 14
V: TRBV7-2
D: NA
J: TRBJ2-5
CDR3: ASSKGTAIDQETQY

size: NA
length: 10
V: TRBV3-1
D: NA
J: TRBJ2-1
CDR3: ASSQLASEQF

size: NA
length: 11
V: TRBV29-1
D: TRBD1
J: TRBJ2-5
CDR3: SVTGVGQETQY

size: NA
length: 15
V: TRBV7-7
D: TRBD2
J: TRBJ2-5
CDR3: ASSLGGLADSQETQY

size: once
length: 13
V: TRBV6-5
D: NA
J: TRBJ2-7
CDR3: ASSRTYDSSYEQY

size: once
length: 12
V: TRBV29-1
D: NA
J: TRBJ1-2
CDR3: SSARVVRGDGYT

size: many
length: 12
V: TRBV5-1
D: NA
J: TRBJ2-5
CDR3: ASSFWRSGETQY

size: NA
length: 12
V: TRBV7-2
D: NA
J: TRBJ2-7
CDR3: ASSVEFAAYEQY

size: NA
length: 15
V: TRBV10-3
D: TRBD1
J: TRBJ2-7
CDR3: AISDAVGTGNSYEQY

size: once
length: 13
V: TRBV6-5
D: TRBD1
J: TRBJ2-3
CDR3: ASTSGQGAWDTQY

size: NA
length: 13
V: TRBV5-1
D: NA
J: TRBJ2-7
CDR3: ASSLTGGAGYEQY

size: few
length: 10
V: TRBV2
D: NA
J: TRBJ2-3
CDR3: ASIGGTDTQY

size: once
length: 11
V: TRBV20-1
D: TRBD2
J: NA
CDR3: SARDYLLVEQY

size: few
length: 10
V: TRBV29-1
D: TRBD1
J: TRBJ1-1
CDR3: SVEEQGREAF

size: NA
length: 11
V: TRBV18
D: NA
J: TRBJ2-7
CDR3: ASSEIGRKEQY

size: NA
length: 11
V: TRBV20-1
D: TRBD2
J: NA
CDR3: SVSGASGETQY

size: few
length: 13
V: TRBV5-1
D: TRBD2
J: TRBJ2-1
CDR3: ASSLEGLAELEQF

size: NA
length: 13
V: TRBV7-9
D: NA
J: TRBJ2-5
CDR3: ASSLAMNNQETLY

size: NA
length: 15
V: TRBV29-1
D: TRBD2
J: TRBJ2-7
CDR3: SVELAALASSGNEQY

size: many
length: 11
V: TRBV12-3/TRBV12-4
D: NA
J: TRBJ1-5
CDR3: ASSQGLGQPQH

size: NA
length: 10
V: TRBV6-5
D: NA
J: TRBJ2-2
CDR3: ASSAVGGELF

size: NA
length: 11
V: TRBV7-2
D: NA
J: TRBJ1-5
CDR3: ATALMENQPQH

size: NA
length: 13
V: TRBV4-2
D: TRBD1
J: TRBJ1-3
CDR3: ASSRRQGNGNTIY

size: NA
length: 11
V: TRBV29-1
D: NA
J: TRBJ2-7
CDR3: SAGGGLQYEQY

size: NA
length: 13
V: TRBV7-9
D: TRBD1
J: TRBJ2-2
CDR3: ASAPGQGIVGELF

size: many
length: 13
V: TRBV7-9
D: TRBD1
J: TRBJ2-7
CDR3: ASSLRTGGSYEQY

size: NA
length: 11
V: TRBV20-1
D: NA
J: TRBJ1-5
CDR3: SARLAGHRPQH

size: NA
length: 9
V: TRBV3-1
D: NA
J: TRBJ2-4
CDR3: ASSQKNIQY

size: NA
length: 11
V: TRBV5-1
D: NA
J: TRBJ2-3
CDR3: ASRVSRTDTQY

size: NA
length: 10
V: TRBV29-1
D: TRBD1
J: TRBJ2-1
CDR3: SERQGWDEQF